This entry concerns a single T cell receptor (beta chain). Its antigen is still unknown. V dropped 1 base and J dropped 0; count of bases not matched to a gene: 6. The CDR3 length is 16 residues. Per the germline V gene, CDR1 is GTSNPN and CDR2 is SVGIG (reference sequence). The data were obtained in a study of cytomegalovirus exposure and HLA in healthy donors. Points from the study as a whole: Researchers reported from a later analysis that most CMV-associated TCR beta chains appeared HLA-restricted.

PCR employed 60 Vbeta and 13 Jbeta primers. The data were produced by immunoSEQ multiplex PCR, yet TCRdb's version contains in-frame clones alone and is incomplete. The repertoire includes about 120,000 clones, 75% to 85% of them detected once, and 8.5% to 10% sits in the top ten. The sequence was obtained from a female donor in good health and CMV-seropositive. This chain links TRBV30 with TRBJ2-1, with 7 bases lining up with TRBD2. Material: PBMCs. The CDR3 DNA reads TGTGCCTGGAGTGCCAGCCCGGGGGGCTCCTACAATGAGCAGTTCTTC. This gives the protein CAWSASPGGSYNEQFF.